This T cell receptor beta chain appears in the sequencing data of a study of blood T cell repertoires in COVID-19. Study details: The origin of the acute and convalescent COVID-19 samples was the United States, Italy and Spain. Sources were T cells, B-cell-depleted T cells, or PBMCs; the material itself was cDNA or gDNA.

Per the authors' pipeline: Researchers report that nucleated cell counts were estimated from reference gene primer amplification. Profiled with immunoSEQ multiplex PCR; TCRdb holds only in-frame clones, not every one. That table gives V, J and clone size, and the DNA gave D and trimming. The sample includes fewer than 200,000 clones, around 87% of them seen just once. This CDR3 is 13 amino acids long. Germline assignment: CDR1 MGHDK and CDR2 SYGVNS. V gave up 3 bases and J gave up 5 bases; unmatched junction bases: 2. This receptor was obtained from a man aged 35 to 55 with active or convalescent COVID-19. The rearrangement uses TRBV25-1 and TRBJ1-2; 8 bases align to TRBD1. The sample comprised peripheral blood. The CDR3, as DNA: TGTGCCAGCAGTGAGCGACAGGGGTATGGCTACACCTTC. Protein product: CASSERQGYGYTF.